These 24 T cell receptor beta chains originate from one sample sequenced in a study of T-cell memory formation after mild COVID-19 (dated by TCRdb to the early 2020s). Receptor libraries were prepared by 5' RACE. TCRdb shows the sequencer as Illumina NovaSeq 6000. TCRdb passed the public sequencing reads through fastp at Q25 and MiXCR, retaining productive beta sequences. CDR3 protein sequences are deduplicated, and each keeps its most common genes and DNA. The sample has 450,000 or so distinct CDR3 sequences on record, about 20% of them singletons. Jointly, the top ten make up 8.4% of the sample. Sequenced sample: PBMCs or a T cell subset sorted from them (not recorded which). The receptors originated from an adult woman who had mild COVID-19 (a few samples of this study predate the infection). The sample titles of this study are shuffled in the database, so cell type and time point are left out; the donor was told from shared clones.

In DNA, the CDR3 is TGTGCCAGCAGACCCGACAGCGCATACGAGCAGTACTTC. It specifies CASRPDSAYEQYF. The genes are TRBV2 and TRBJ2-7, with a tentative D call TRBD1 (5 bases). Trimming removed 6 bases at V and 4 bases at J, with 13 bases between. CDR1 is SNHLY, CDR2 FYNNEI, per germline. This CDR3 comprises 13 residues.

The CDR3 sequence: CASSQSTTYEQYF. DNA for the CDR3: TGTGCCAGCAGCCAATCCACAACCTACGAGCAGTACTTC. This chain connects TRBV3-1 to TRBJ2-7; D gene ambiguous. Trimming removed 2 bases at V and 2 bases at J, with 7 bases between. Germline V lookup: CDR1 LGHDT, CDR2 YNNKEL (reference sequence). The CDR3 length is 13 residues.

A few counts support this clonotype. The chain links TRBV12-3 or TRBV12-4 to TRBJ2-7; 8 positions agree with TRBD2. After removal of 4 bases from V and 5 bases from J, the junction contained 13 bases not matched to a gene. The CDR3 is 16 residues long. The CDR3 region has the DNA TGTGCCAGCAGTTACCTACCCGGGGGGGCTAGGGACGAGCAGTACTTC. This gives the protein CASSYLPGGARDEQYF.

This clonotype appeared many times. The V call is TRBV5-1, the J call TRBJ2-1; 7 nucleotides agree with TRBD2. The germline gives CDR1 SGHRS, CDR2 YFSETQ. CDR3 length: 19 residues. V gave up 6 bases and J gave up 0 bases; unmatched junction bases: 18. Here the CDR3 reads CASTPAAGLPPSSYNEQFF. The CDR3 DNA reads as TGCGCCAGCACCCCAGCAGCGGGACTACCCCCCAGCTCCTACAATGAGCAGTTCTTC. The whole variable domain, remainder taken from reference TRBV5-1 and TRBJ2-1, is KAGVTQTPRYLIKTRGQQVTLSCSPISGHRSVSWYQQTPGQGLQFLFEYFSETQRNKGNFPGRFSGRQFSNSRSEMNVSTLELGDSALYLCASTPAAGLPPSSYNEQFFGPGTRLTVL.

This clonotype occurred a few times. This sequence joins TRBV12-3 or TRBV12-4 and TRBJ2-7; the match to TRBD1 covers 11 bases. Unmatched junction bases numbered 9, after V lost 6 bases and J lost 2 bases. This CDR3 is built from 16 residues. The CDR3 is CASSTPPGQGAYEQYF. In nucleotides, the CDR3 is TGTGCCAGCAGCACGCCGCCGGGACAGGGGGCCTACGAGCAGTACTTC.

The chain carries TRBV27 and TRBJ1-1; TRBD1 matches at 8 bases. There are 11 residues in the CDR3. CDR1 is MNHEY, CDR2 SMNVEV, per germline (reference sequence). With V trimmed by 8 bases and J by 7 bases, 3 bases remained unmatched. The CDR3 coding sequence is TGTGCCAGCCGAGGGACAGGTGAAGCTTTCTTT. This encodes CASRGTGEAFF.

J is TRBJ1-3 and V is TRBV20-1; 7 bases match TRBD1. CDR3 length: 16 amino acids. From germline, CDR1 is DFQATT and CDR2 SNEGSKA (reference sequence). The V segment lost 3 bases and the J segment 2 bases; nucleotides outside the gene matches: 10. The chain's CDR3 is CSARGNRGLAGNTIYF. The CDR3, as DNA: TGCAGTGCTAGGGGAAACAGGGGTTTGGCTGGAAACACCATATATTTT.

The V call is TRBV5-1, the J call TRBJ2-5; possible D gene TRBD1, 5 bases. CDR3 size: 15 residues. The V end was cut by 5 bases, the J end by 5 bases, with 19 bases between. Germline loops: CDR1 SGHRS, CDR2 YFSETQ. CDR3 nucleotide sequence: TGCGCCAGCAGGCCACTGCAGGGCAAGAAGGAGACCCAGTACTTC. It is translated as CASRPLQGKKETQYF. Supplemented by reference TRBV5-1 and TRBJ2-5, the full variable domain reads KAGVTQTPRYLIKTRGQQVTLSCSPISGHRSVSWYQQTPGQGLQFLFEYFSETQRNKGNFPGRFSGRQFSNSRSEMNVSTLELGDSALYLCASRPLQGKKETQYFGPGTRLLVL.

This clonotype was seen only a few times. This chain uses TRBV5-1 with TRBJ1-4; TRBD1 matches 7 bases. From germline, CDR1 is SGHRS and CDR2 YFSETQ. CDR3 length equals 18 residues. Losses at the gene ends were 6 bases for V and 7 bases for J; bases not matched to a gene: 21. The CDR3, as DNA: TGCGCCAGCACCCAGGGACCGGACAGGAGGGTCATAATTGAAAAACTGTTTTTT. Translating it yields CASTQGPDRRVIIEKLFF.

This chain links TRBV5-6 with TRBJ2-1, with 12 nucleotides matching TRBD2. This CDR3 contains 16 residues. The germline gives CDR1 SGHDT, CDR2 YYEEEE. Trimming removed 5 bases from V and 3 bases from J; junction bases left unmatched: 6. CDR3 sequence: CASRRLAGAIYNEQFF. The DNA for the CDR3 is TGTGCCAGCAGGAGACTAGCGGGGGCTATCTACAATGAGCAGTTCTTC.

This clonotype was counted only a few times. The chain uses TRBV19 and TRBJ2-7; D remains unclear. The germline V gene encodes CDR1 LNHDA and CDR2 SQIVND (reference sequence). The CDR3 spans 16 residues. V was pared by 6 bases and J by 2 bases, with 20 bases between. The CDR3 sequence: CASSSTLQNPTYEQYF. The CDR3 DNA reads TGTGCCAGTAGCTCTACCCTACAGAACCCGACCTACGAGCAGTACTTC.

The V and J genes are TRBV6-1 and TRBJ1-5; 7 positions agree with TRBD1. Per germline, CDR1 MNHNS and CDR2 SASEGT. V gave up 2 bases and J gave up 4 bases; unmatched junction bases: 5. This CDR3 spans 15 amino acids. CDR3 in amino acids: CASSELVTGNQPQHF. In DNA, the CDR3 is TGTGCCAGCAGTGAACTGGTGACAGGGAATCAGCCCCAGCATTTT.

The chain recombines TRBV6-1 with TRBJ2-7; unclear D gene. CDR3 length: 13 amino acids. V was shortened by 6 bases and J by 2 bases, with 11 bases between the two germline ends. Per the germline V gene, CDR1 is MNHNS and CDR2 is SASEGT. The CDR3 sequence: CASRTLVTYEQYF. The CDR3 bases are TGTGCCAGCAGGACATTGGTGACCTACGAGCAGTACTTC.

This clonotype showed up just a few times. The chain recombines TRBV7-8 with TRBJ1-2; D is possibly TRBD1 (6 bases). V was cut by 5 bases and J by 3 bases, with 16 bases left in between. Germline CDR1 and CDR2: SGHVS and FQNEAQ. This CDR3 is 15 amino acids long. The CDR3 sequence: CASSRGRQRDYGYTF. DNA for the CDR3: TGTGCCAGCAGCCGGGGGCGTCAGAGGGACTATGGCTACACCTTC.

This clonotype was seen a few times. The chain employs TRBV5-1 and TRBJ2-4; TRBD2 is a possible D gene (5 bases). V gave up 3 bases and J gave up 6 bases, with 10 bases separating them. Germline assignment: CDR1 SGHRS and CDR2 YFSETQ. CDR3 length: 13 residues. CDR3 bases: TGCGCCAGCAGCTCCCGACGGGGAAACATTCAGTACTTC. Translating it yields CASSSRRGNIQYF.

The V call is TRBV27, the J call TRBJ2-7; D is undetermined. Germline V gene data show CDR1 as MNHEY and CDR2 as SMNVEV (reference sequence). V was shortened by 6 bases and J by 1 base, with 10 bases between the two germline ends. The CDR3 spans 13 residues. The chain's CDR3 is CASRARSSYEQYF. The CDR3 DNA sequence: TGTGCCAGCAGGGCACGGAGTTCCTACGAGCAGTACTTC.

This chain links TRBV5-1 with TRBJ2-3; 10 nucleotides match TRBD1. CDR1 SGHRS and CDR2 YFSETQ come from the germline V gene. This CDR3 is 15 amino acids long. The V gene end was trimmed by 5 bases and the J gene end by 4 bases; junction bases not matched to a gene: 7. CDR3 residues: CASRRGTGVADTQYF. The DNA of the CDR3 is TGCGCCAGCAGGCGAGGGACAGGGGTGGCAGATACGCAGTATTTT.

The chain couples TRBV6-6 to TRBJ1-3, with D unresolved. V shed 6 bases and J shed 4 bases, with 4 bases lying between them. The V gene's germline CDR1 is MNHNY and CDR2 SVGAGI (reference sequence). This CDR3 is built from 11 residues. The DNA of the CDR3 is TGTGCCAGCAGAGAAGGAAACACCATATATTTT. Its translation is CASREGNTIYF.

Only a few counts were recorded for this clonotype. This chain joins TRBV9 and TRBJ2-1; D is unclear. The germline V gene has CDR1 SGDLS and CDR2 YYNGEE. This CDR3 comprises 12 residues. V lost 0 bases, J lost 7 bases, and 5 bases lay in between. CDR3 bases: TGTGCCAGCAGCGTAGTCGAGAATGAGCAGTTCTTC. Translation gives CASSVVENEQFF.

This clonotype has just a few counts. CDR3 sequence reads: CSASGGGKETQYF. The CDR3 nucleotides are TGCAGTGCTAGTGGCGGGGGGAAAGAGACCCAGTACTTC. The chain couples TRBV20-1 to TRBJ2-5, with 8 bases identical to TRBD2. The CDR3 extends over 13 amino acids. Germline-derived CDR1 and CDR2 are DFQATT and SNEGSKA (reference sequence). The V gene end was trimmed by 3 bases and the J gene end by 3 bases; junction bases not matched to a gene: 3.

The J gene is TRBJ2-7, the V gene TRBV5-4; D is ambiguous. This CDR3 region has 12 residues. Trimming cost V 5 bases and J 6 bases, with 12 bases left between them. Germline CDR1 reads SGHNT; CDR2 reads YYREEE (reference sequence). CDR3 in DNA: TGTGCCAGCAGTCCTCAAGACGGCGAGCAGTACTTC. Translating it yields CASSPQDGEQYF.

The chain employs TRBV5-8 and TRBJ2-7; perhaps TRBD1 as D (6 bases). The CDR3 consists of 14 residues. CDR1 is SGHTS, CDR2 YDEGEE, per germline. Trimming pared 4 bases from V and 3 bases from J, leaving 14 bases between. CDR3 bases: TGTGCCAGCAGCGGGGCAGGGGTAAACTACGAGCAGTACTTC. Amino acid sequence: CASSGAGVNYEQYF. Full variable domain (rest looked up from reference TRBV5-8 and TRBJ2-7): EAGVTQSPTHLIKTRGQQATLRCSPISGHTSVYWYQQALGLGLQFLLWYDEGEERNRGNFPPRFSGRQFPNYSSELNVNALELEDSALYLCASSGAGVNYEQYFGPGTRLTVT.

V is TRBV20-1 and J is TRBJ1-1; unclear D gene. This CDR3 has 14 residues. Germline CDR1 reads DFQATT; CDR2 reads SNEGSKA (reference sequence). Deletions cut 5 bases from V and 0 bases from J, with 13 bases between. DNA of the CDR3: TGCAGTGCTCGCCCCCCTGGGCTGAACACTGAAGCTTTCTTT. Translating it yields CSARPPGLNTEAFF.

This clonotype occurred many times. The chain combines TRBV25-1 with TRBJ2-7; 9 nucleotides align to TRBD1. Germline CDR1 and CDR2: MGHDK and SYGVNS. Trimming at V came to 6 bases and at J to 0 bases, leaving 3 bases not matched to a gene. CDR3 size: 14 residues. CDR3 sequence reads: CASRRTGVSYEQYF. CDR3 nucleotides: TGTGCCAGCAGAAGGACAGGGGTCTCCTACGAGCAGTACTTC.